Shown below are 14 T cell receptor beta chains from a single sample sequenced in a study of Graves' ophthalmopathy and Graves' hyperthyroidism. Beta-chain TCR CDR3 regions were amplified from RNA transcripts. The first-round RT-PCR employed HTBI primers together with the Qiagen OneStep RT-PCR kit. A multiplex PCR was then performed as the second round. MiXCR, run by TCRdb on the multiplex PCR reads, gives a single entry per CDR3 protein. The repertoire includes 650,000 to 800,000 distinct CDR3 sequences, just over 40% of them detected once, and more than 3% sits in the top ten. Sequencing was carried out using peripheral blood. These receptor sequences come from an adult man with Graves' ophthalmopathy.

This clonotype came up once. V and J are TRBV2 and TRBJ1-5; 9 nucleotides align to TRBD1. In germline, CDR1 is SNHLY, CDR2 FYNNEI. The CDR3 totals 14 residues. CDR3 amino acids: CARDRVQGNQPQHF. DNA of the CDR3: TGTGCTAGGGACAGGGTGCAAGGCAATCAGCCCCAGCATTTT.

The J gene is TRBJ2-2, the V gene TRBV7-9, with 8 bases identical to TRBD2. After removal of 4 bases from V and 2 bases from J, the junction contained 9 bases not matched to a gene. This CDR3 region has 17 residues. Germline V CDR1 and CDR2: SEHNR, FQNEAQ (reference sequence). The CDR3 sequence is CASSSRNREGNTGELFF. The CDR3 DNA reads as TGTGCCAGCAGCTCCAGAAACCGGGAGGGTAACACCGGGGAGCTGTTTTTT.

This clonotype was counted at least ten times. CDR3 sequence (DNA): TGTGCCAGCAGCTTATCGGGACAGGGTGGTCAGCCCCAGCATTTT. This translates into CASSLSGQGGQPQHF. The V and J genes are TRBV7-9 and TRBJ1-5, with 9 bases aligning to TRBD1. V lost 2 bases to trimming and J lost 6 bases; unmatched junction nucleotides: 5. The germline gives CDR1 SEHNR, CDR2 FQNEAQ (reference sequence). CDR3 length: 15 residues.

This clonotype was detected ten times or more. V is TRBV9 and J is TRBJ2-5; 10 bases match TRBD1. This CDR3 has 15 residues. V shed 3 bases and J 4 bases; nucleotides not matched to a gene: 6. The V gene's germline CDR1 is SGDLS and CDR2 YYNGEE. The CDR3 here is CASSEGQGIGETQYF. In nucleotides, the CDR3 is TGTGCCAGCAGCGAGGGACAGGGGATAGGAGAGACCCAGTACTTC.

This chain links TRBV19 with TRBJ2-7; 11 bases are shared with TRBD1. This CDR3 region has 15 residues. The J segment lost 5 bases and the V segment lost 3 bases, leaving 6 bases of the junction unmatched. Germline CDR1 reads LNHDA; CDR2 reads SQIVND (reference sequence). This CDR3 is CASSIRDRGWHEQYF. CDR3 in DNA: TGTGCCAGTAGTATCCGGGACAGGGGGTGGCACGAGCAGTACTTC.

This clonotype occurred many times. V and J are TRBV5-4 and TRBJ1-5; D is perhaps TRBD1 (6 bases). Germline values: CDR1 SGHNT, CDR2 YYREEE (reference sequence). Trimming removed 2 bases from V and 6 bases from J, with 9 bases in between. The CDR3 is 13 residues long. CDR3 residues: CASSLGGGQPQHF. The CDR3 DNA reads TGTGCCAGCAGCTTAGGAGGGGGTCAGCCCCAGCATTTT.

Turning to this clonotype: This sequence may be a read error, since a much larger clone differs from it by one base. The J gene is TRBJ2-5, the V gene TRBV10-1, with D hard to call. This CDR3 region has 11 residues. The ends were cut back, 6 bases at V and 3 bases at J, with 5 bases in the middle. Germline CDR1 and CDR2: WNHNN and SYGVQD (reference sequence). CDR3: CASSTKETQYF. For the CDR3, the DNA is TGCGCCAGCAGCACAAAAGAGACCCAGTACTTC.

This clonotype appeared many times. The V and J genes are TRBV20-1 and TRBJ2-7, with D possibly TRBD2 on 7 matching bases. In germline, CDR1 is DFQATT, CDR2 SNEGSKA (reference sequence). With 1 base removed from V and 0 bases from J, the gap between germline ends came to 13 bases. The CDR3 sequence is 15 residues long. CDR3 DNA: TGCAGTGCTAGAGTCGGGGGGCAGGACTCCTACGAGCAGTACTTC. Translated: CSARVGGQDSYEQYF.

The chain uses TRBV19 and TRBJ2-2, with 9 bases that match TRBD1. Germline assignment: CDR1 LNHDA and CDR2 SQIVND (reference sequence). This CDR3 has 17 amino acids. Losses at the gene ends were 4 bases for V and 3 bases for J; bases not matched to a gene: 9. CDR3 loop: CASSTPAGTGYTGELFF. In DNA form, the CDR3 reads TGTGCCAGTAGTACCCCCGCCGGGACAGGGTACACCGGGGAGCTGTTTTTT.

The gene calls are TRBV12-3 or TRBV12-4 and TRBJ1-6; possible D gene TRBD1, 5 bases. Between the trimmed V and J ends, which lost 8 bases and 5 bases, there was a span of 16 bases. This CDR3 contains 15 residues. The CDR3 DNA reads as TGTGCCAGCTCACCGGTTCGGGGCGATAATTCACCCCTCCACTTT. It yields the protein CASSPVRGDNSPLHF.

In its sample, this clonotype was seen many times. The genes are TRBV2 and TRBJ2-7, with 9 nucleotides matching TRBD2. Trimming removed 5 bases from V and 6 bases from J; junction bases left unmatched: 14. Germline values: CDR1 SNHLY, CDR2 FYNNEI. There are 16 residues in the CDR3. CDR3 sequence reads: CASSPPGLAGEGEQYF. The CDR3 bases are TGTGCCAGCAGTCCACCGGGACTAGCAGGGGAGGGCGAGCAGTACTTC.

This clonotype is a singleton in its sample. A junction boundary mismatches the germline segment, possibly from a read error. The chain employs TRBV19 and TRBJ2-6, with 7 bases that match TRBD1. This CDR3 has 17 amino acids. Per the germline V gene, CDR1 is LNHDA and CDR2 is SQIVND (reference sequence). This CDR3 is CASSVGTAVTNSWTEAF. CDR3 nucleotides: TGTGCCAGTAGTGTCGGGACAGCAGTTACTAACTCGTGGACTGAAGCTTTC.

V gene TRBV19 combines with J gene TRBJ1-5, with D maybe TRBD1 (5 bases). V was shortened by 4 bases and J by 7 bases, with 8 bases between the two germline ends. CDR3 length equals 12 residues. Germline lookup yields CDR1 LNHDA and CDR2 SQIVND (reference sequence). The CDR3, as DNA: TGTGCCAGTAGTAGGAGGGGCCAGCCCCAGCATTTT. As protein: CASSRRGQPQHF.

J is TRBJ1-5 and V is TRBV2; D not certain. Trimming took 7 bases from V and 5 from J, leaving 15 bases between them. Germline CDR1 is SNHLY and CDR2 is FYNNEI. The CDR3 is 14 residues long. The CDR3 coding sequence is TGTGCCAGCAAGGAAGAGGTTGGCTATCAGCCCCAGCATTTT. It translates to CASKEEVGYQPQHF.